The clone carrying this T cell receptor (beta chain) came up a few times. The antigen remains undetermined. Germline V gene lookup returns CDR1 SQVTM and CDR2 ANQGSEA. This CDR3 is built from 14 residues. Losses at the gene ends were 7 bases for V and 1 base for J; bases not matched to a gene: 7. 5'RACE, which relied on constant-segment primers, yielded TCR alpha and TCR beta cDNA libraries carrying sample barcodes and UMIs. MiXCR, applied by TCRdb to the 5' RACE reads, yields one record per CDR3 protein. The data hold under 550,000 distinct CDR3 sequences, with roughly 18% observed a single time. This entry belongs to a study of T-cell memory formation after mild COVID-19. Overall study findings and caveats: Researchers found some responding clones in pre-infection memory, a sign that cross-reactive memory joined. CD4+ bias marked clones expanding day 15 to 37, unlike balanced contracting clones.

This sequence joins TRBV29-1 and TRBJ2-5; 9 bases line up with TRBD2. What was sequenced was PBMCs or a T cell subset sorted from them (not recorded which). The sequence came from a man aged 18 to 29 who had mild COVID-19 (a few samples of this study predate the infection). Cell type and time point are not known. DNA for the CDR3: TGCAGCGCCAGACAGCGGGGGGTCCAAGAGACCCAGTACTTC. Translating it yields CSARQRGVQETQYF.